One TCR beta chain is described in this entry. Its antigen is currently not known. No per-base quality is available; no much larger clone lies one base away. These data belong to a study of beta chain features in type 1 diabetes listed by TCRdb under 2018. With regard to the full study: No differences in mean age, gender distribution, total cell number or subset yield were found between patients and healthy donors. A total of roughly 99 million sorted cells were examined across all samples, and the number of cells per subset was strongly correlated with RNA yield. In the study, recently diagnosed type 1 diabetes patients and matched healthy donors were compared on the TCRB repertoires of their sorted circulating CD4+ T cell subsets. Regulatory and stem cell-like memory subsets were obtained from only 8 patients and about eight healthy donors, while naive and central memory subsets were obtained from all 30 or so donors. The investigation overall reported the following: A moderate but significant shortening of TCRB CDR3 length was observed in type 1 diabetes patients in all four CD4+ subsets. Because cDNA was sequenced instead of genomic DNA, activated cells with high expression could be over-represented, although the groups did not differ in activation or CD3 levels. The naive, central memory and regulatory TCRB repertoires appeared to resemble one another more closely among patients than among healthy donors. Because small numbers of individuals were included in the HLA sub-analyses, any influence of HLA type on TCRB rearrangement was left unresolved. PCR may preferentially amplify shorter templates, but because patient and control samples were amplified and corrected together, any resulting skew would affect both groups equally. Patients with type 1 diabetes made fewer insertions and deleted more nucleotides at VDJ recombination sites, implying thymic rearrangement abnormalities.

All of the isolated RNA was reverse transcribed with the High Capacity cDNA Reverse Transcription Kit, so expressed TCRB transcripts were sequenced. Deep immunoSEQ sequencing was applied to naive, central memory and regulatory T cell samples, giving an average of around 4 million total reads per sample. After sorted cells were lysed in RLT buffer, RNA was extracted with DNase-treated RNeasy Micro or Mini kits, with the choice depending on cell number. To prevent cross-contamination, each cell subset was processed individually, whereas patient and healthy donor samples were processed jointly. The immunoSEQ multiplex PCR was used to amplify TCRB sequences from cDNA, yielding 87-bp fragments that span the CDR3 region. Sequencing of the amplicons was done on the Illumina HiSeq platform. On the study's bioinformatics: Synthetic template baselines were used to correct PCR bias computationally, reads within Hamming distance 2 were collapsed together, and singletons that could not be merged were discarded. By aligning reads against IMGT, V, D and J genes, CDR3 length, and insertions or deletions at six rearrangement sites were assigned. Within each subset, clonotype counts were normalized to the number of sorted cells before true diversity and Gini coefficients were calculated with the tcR R package. Repertoire sharing was quantified using the overlap coefficient calculated on TCRB nucleotide sequences. Drawn from immuneACCESS, this table holds only the in-frame rearrangements with V and J called that TCRdb kept. Clones are partly lost; checked studies trace under half to an unresolved V gene and leave the rest unexplained. V, J and clone size derive from that table, while D and trimming were established from the DNA sequence. This sample lists under 300,000 clones; about 25% were detected once. The top ten clonotypes cover 3.5% to 4% of the sample.

The CDR3 covers 11 residues, taking in both the cysteine and the phenylalanine. Only CDR3 DNA remains: 33 bases, in frame from the first base. V sheds 7 bases and J sheds 5 bases, leaving 8 bases between their ends. In the germline V gene (reference sequence), CDR1 corresponds to SEHNR and CDR2 to FQNEAQ. Each donor gave one peripheral blood draw, approximately 0.11 L on average, collected into heparinised tubes. Naive, central memory, regulatory and stem cell-like memory CD4+ T cells were sorted on a BD FACSAria II using a panel including CD45RO, CCR7, CD25, CD127, CD95 and CD27. A purity above 98% was achieved for all sorted populations. PBMCs were isolated immediately by Lymphoprep density gradient centrifugation and stained directly without culture. To minimize batch effects, samples were stained and sorted in pairs, one healthy donor with one patient per experiment.

Sequenced material: central memory CD4+ T cells from blood. The source of this sequence is a man in his thirties or forties in good health. This chain is built from TRBV7-9 and TRBJ1-1; the D gene is not confidently resolved. The CDR3 sequence is CASTPKTEAFF. The sequenced DNA is TGTGCCAGCACCCCGAAAACTGAAGCTTTCTTT.